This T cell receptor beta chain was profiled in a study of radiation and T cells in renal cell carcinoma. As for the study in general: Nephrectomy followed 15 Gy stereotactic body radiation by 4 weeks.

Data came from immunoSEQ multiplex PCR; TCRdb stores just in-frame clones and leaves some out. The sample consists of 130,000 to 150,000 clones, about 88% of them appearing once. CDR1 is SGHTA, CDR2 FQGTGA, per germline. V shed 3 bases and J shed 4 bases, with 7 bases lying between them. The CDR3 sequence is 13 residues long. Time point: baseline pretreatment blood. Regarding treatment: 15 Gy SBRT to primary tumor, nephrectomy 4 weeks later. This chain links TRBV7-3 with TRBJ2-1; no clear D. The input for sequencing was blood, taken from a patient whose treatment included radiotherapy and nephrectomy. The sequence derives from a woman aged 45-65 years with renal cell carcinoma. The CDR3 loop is CASSLGSYNEQFF. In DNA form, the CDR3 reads TGTGCCAGCAGCTTGGGATCGTACAATGAGCAGTTCTTC.